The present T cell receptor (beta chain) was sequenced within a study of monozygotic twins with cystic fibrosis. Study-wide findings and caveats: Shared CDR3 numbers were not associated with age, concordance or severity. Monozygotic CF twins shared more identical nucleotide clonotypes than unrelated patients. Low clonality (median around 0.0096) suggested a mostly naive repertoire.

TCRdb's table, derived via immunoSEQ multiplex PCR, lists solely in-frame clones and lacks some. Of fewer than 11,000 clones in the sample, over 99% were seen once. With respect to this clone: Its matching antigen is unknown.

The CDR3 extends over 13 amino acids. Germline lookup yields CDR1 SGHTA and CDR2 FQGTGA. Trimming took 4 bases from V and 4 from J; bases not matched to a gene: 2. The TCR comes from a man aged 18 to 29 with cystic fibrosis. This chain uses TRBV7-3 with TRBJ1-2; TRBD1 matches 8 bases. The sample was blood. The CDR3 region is CASSSGQGYGYTF. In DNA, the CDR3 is TGTGCCAGCAGCTCCGGACAGGGCTATGGCTACACCTTC.